This T cell receptor beta chain was profiled in a study of regulatory T cells in long-lasting Graves disease. Arm-PCR with iRepertoire HTBI primers amplified the CDR3 regions for these TCR beta libraries. TCRdb reprocessed the multiplex PCR reads with MiXCR, giving one entry per CDR3 protein. The sample records roughly 420,000 distinct CDR3 sequences, 12% to 15% being singletons. Time point here: newly diagnosed GD, antithyroid drugs for less than 3 months. Researchers made the TCR library from RNA that was extracted from PBMCs. Under American Thyroid Association guidelines, Graves' disease was diagnosed. V lost 1 base and J lost 8, with 12 bases in between. This CDR3 is built from 13 residues. Germline-derived CDR1 and CDR2 are DFQATT and SNEGSKA (reference sequence). This clonotype occurred many times. These same records also appear under a second study, on T cells in Graves' hyperthyroidism and ophthalmopathy. That source notes: Ophthalmopathy got predicted by the model a median about 6.5 months before its onset.

Specimen: peripheral blood mononuclear cells (PBMCs), collected at new diagnosis, from a patient treated with antithyroid drugs. The V call is TRBV20-1, the J call TRBJ2-1; D possibly corresponds to TRBD2 (5 bases). The clonotype comes from a woman between 50 and 59 years old with Graves disease. The CDR3 spells CSARAPSRDEQFF. For the CDR3, the DNA is TGCAGTGCTAGAGCCCCTTCGAGGGATGAGCAGTTCTTC.